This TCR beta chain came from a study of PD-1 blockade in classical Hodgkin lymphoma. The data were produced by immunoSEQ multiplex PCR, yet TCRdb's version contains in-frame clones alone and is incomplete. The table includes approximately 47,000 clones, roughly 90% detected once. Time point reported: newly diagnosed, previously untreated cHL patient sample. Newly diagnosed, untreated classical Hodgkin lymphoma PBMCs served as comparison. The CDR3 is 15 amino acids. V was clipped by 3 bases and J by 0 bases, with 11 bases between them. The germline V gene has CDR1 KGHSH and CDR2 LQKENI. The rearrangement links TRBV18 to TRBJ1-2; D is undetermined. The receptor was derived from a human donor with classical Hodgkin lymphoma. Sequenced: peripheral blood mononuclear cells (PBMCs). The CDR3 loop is CASSPAGQTNYGYTF. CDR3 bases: TGTGCCAGCTCACCCGCCGGTCAGACTAACTATGGCTACACCTTC.